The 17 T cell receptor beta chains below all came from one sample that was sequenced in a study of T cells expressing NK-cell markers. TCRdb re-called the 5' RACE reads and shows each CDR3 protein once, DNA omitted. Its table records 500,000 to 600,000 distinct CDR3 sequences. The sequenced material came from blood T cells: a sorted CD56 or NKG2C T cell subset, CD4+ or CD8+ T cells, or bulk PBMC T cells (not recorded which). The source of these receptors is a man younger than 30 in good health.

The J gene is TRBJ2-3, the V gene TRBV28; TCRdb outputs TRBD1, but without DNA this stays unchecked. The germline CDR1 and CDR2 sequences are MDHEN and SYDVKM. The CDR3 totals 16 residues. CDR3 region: CASRAGTAVFADTQYF.

The CDR3 sequence: CASSPQPRPDTQYF. The V call is TRBV18, the J call TRBJ2-3. This CDR3 region has 14 residues. Germline V gives CDR1 KGHSH, CDR2 LQKENI.

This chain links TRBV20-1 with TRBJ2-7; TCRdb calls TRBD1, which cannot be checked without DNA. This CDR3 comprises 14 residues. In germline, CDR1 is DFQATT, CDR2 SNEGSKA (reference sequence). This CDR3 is CSASRTTATYEQYF.

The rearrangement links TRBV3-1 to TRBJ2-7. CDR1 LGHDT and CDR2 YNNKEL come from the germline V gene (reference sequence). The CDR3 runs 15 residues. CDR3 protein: CASSQVEAISYEQYF.

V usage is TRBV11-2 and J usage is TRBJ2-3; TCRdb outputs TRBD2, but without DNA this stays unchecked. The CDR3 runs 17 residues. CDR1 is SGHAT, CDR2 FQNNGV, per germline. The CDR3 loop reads CASSGRPAGPVTDTQYF.

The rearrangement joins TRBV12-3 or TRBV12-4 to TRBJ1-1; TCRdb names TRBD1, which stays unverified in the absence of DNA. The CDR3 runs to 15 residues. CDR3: CASSLSPVERPEAFF.

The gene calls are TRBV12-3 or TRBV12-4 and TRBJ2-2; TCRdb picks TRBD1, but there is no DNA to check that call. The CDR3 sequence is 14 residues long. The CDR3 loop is CASTRTGSTGELFF.

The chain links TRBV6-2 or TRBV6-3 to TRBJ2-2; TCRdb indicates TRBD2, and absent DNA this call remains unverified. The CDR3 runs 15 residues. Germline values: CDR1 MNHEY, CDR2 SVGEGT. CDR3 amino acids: CAAGGLAGVPGELFF.

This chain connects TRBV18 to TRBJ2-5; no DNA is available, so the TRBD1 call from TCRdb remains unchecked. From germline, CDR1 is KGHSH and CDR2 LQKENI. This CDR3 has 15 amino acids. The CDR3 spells CASSQDRGRGETQYF.

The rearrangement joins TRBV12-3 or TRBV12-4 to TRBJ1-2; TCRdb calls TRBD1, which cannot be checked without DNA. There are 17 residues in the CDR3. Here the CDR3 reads CASSPRVGTGANYGYTF.

The CDR3: CASSLEPKYNEQFF. This chain uses TRBV5-5 with TRBJ2-1. CDR1 is SGHKS and CDR2 is YYEKEE in the germline V gene (reference sequence). This CDR3 spans 14 amino acids.

This CDR3 is CASSFSPPSGQGATTGELFF. The rearrangement uses TRBV6-2 or TRBV6-3 and TRBJ2-2; TCRdb reports TRBD1, a call that lacks DNA to check it against. CDR3 length: 20 residues. The germline V gene has CDR1 MNHEY and CDR2 SVGEGT.

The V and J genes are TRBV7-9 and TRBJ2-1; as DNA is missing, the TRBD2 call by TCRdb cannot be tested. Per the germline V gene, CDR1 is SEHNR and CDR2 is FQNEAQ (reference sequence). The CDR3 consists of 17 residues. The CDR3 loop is CASSPTSTSGRKDEQFF.

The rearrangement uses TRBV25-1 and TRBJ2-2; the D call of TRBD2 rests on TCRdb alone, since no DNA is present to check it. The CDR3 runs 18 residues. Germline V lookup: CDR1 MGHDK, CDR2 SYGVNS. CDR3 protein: CASSELERERLGAGELFF.

This CDR3 is CSARGPGLEPSYEQYF. The genes are TRBV20-1 and TRBJ2-7; TCRdb indicates TRBD2, and absent DNA this call remains unverified. Per the germline V gene, CDR1 is DFQATT and CDR2 is SNEGSKA (reference sequence). CDR3 length equals 16 residues.

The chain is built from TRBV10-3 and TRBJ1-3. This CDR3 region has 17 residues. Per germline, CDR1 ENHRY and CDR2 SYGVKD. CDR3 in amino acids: CAISADVGLSSGNTIYF.

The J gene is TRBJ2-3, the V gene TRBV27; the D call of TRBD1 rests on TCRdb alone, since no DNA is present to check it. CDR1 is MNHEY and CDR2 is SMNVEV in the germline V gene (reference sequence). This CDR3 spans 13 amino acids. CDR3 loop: CASSIPPGGTQYF.